These 18 T cell receptor beta chains share one sample of origin, sequenced in a study of cytomegalovirus exposure and HLA in healthy donors. Produced via immunoSEQ multiplex PCR; TCRdb's table is partial and in-frame only. The table has some 86,000 clones, roughly 93% seen once. Sample: PBMCs. The source of these receptors is a young woman in good health and CMV-seronegative.

This sequence joins TRBV7-2 and TRBJ1-1, with 10 bases fitting TRBD1. The CDR3 runs to 17 residues. The V segment lost 1 base and the J segment 0 bases; nucleotides outside the gene matches: 5. Germline CDR1 SGHTA, CDR2 FQGNSA. The CDR3 is CASSLVTGQGMNTEAFF. In nucleotides, the CDR3 is TGTGCCAGCAGCTTAGTCACGGGACAGGGGATGAACACTGAAGCTTTCTTT.

This chain connects TRBV7-2 to TRBJ1-1; perhaps TRBD1 as D (5 bases). Germline CDR1 and CDR2: SGHTA and FQGNSA. The CDR3 totals 15 residues. The V end lost 2 bases, the J end lost 11 bases, and 21 bases lay between the germline ends. The CDR3 sequence is CASSLSRDSTQKAFF. The CDR3 nucleotides read TGTGCCAGCAGCTTAAGCAGGGACTCGACCCAGAAGGCTTTCTTT.

The chain combines TRBV30 with TRBJ1-4; D gene ambiguous. This CDR3 contains 13 residues. Germline CDR1 and CDR2: GTSNPN and SVGIG (reference sequence). Deletions cut 3 bases from V and 4 bases from J, with 9 bases between. CDR3 protein: CAWSLQLNEKLFF. For the CDR3, the DNA is TGTGCCTGGAGCTTACAGCTTAATGAAAAACTGTTTTTT.

This rearrangement joins TRBV7-4 to TRBJ1-1, with D possibly TRBD1 on 6 matching bases. V lost 6 bases and J lost 5, with 16 bases in between. The CDR3 has 14 amino acids. CDR1 SGHVT and CDR2 SQSDAQ come from the germline V gene. CDR3 region: CASRSTGMGTEAFF. CDR3 nucleotides: TGTGCCAGCAGGTCCACAGGGATGGGAACTGAAGCTTTCTTT.

The rearrangement uses TRBV6-5 and TRBJ1-2; D call uncertain. The CDR3 runs 14 residues. The V end lost 4 bases, the J end lost 2 bases, and 11 bases lay between the germline ends. Germline V CDR1 and CDR2: MNHEY, SVGAGI. This CDR3 is CASSSYTGNYGYTF. DNA of the CDR3: TGTGCCAGCAGTTCCTATACCGGGAACTATGGCTACACCTTC.

This clone was recorded only once. The chain carries TRBV4-1 and TRBJ2-7; 9 nucleotides align to TRBD1. V was clipped by 4 bases and J by 0 bases; unmatched bases: 1. This CDR3 spans 14 amino acids. Looked up from germline, CDR1 is MGHRA and CDR2 is YSYEKL. The CDR3 here is CASSRGQGSYEQYF. CDR3 nucleotides: TGCGCCAGCAGCCGGGGACAGGGCTCCTACGAGCAGTACTTC.

The chain has TRBV30 and TRBJ2-3; 9 nucleotides match TRBD2. Trimming at V came to 8 bases and at J to 1 base, leaving 4 bases not matched to a gene. In germline, CDR1 is GTSNPN, CDR2 SVGIG (reference sequence). The CDR3 loop spans 13 amino acids. The chain's CDR3 is CAGQRGGTDTQYF. The CDR3 nucleotides read TGTGCCGGACAGCGGGGGGGCACAGATACGCAGTATTTT.

The J gene is TRBJ1-1, the V gene TRBV18; D gene unclear. Germline V gene lookup returns CDR1 KGHSH and CDR2 LQKENI. Trimming removed 6 bases at V and 1 base at J, with 6 bases between. The CDR3 spans 12 residues. CDR3 sequence (DNA): TGTGCCAGCTCCTCCCGGAACACTGAAGCTTTCTTT. Its translation: CASSSRNTEAFF.

The chain joins TRBV6-6 to TRBJ1-6; D not certain. The V gene's germline CDR1 is MNHNY and CDR2 SVGAGI (reference sequence). The CDR3 extends over 14 amino acids. V was shortened by 5 bases and J by 9 bases, with 14 bases between the two germline ends. The CDR3 DNA reads as TGTGCCAGCAGTGACCGACACACTGTTTCACCCCTCCACTTT. Its translation: CASSDRHTVSPLHF.

Points on this clone: An end of the junction differs from the germline gene, which may be a read error. The V and J genes are TRBV4-3 and TRBJ1-5, with 9 positions matching TRBD1. Germline-derived CDR1 and CDR2 are LGHNA and YSLEER. CDR3 length equals 15 residues. The CDR3 bases are TGCGCCAGCAGCAAAGACAGGGGGTTCAATCAGCCCCAGCATTTT. The encoded protein is CASSKDRGFNQPQHF.

This sequence joins TRBV27 and TRBJ1-2, with D perhaps matching TRBD1 (6 bases). Trimming cost V 5 bases and J 4 bases, with 20 bases left between them. CDR3 length: 16 amino acids. CDR1 and CDR2 (germline): MNHEY, SMNVEV (reference sequence). The CDR3 region is CASSPVRGRGIYGYTF. Written as DNA, the CDR3 is TGTGCCAGCAGTCCGGTCCGGGGAAGGGGGATCTATGGCTACACCTTC.

The chain links TRBV28 to TRBJ1-1; the match to TRBD1 covers 9 bases. Per the germline V gene, CDR1 is MDHEN and CDR2 is SYDVKM. The CDR3 contains 15 residues. The CDR3 region is CGAGQGRGLSTEAFF. CDR3 nucleotide sequence: TGTGGCGCGGGACAGGGCCGAGGCTTGAGCACTGAAGCTTTCTTT.

The CDR3 nucleotides are TGTGCCAGCAGTGAAGCAGGGACAGGGAATAGGATACGGGGTGGCTACACCTTC. As protein: CASSEAGTGNRIRGGYTF. This sequence joins TRBV6-1 and TRBJ1-2, with 9 bases lining up with TRBD1. The CDR3 sequence is 18 residues long. Per the germline V gene, CDR1 is MNHNS and CDR2 is SASEGT. Trimming at V came to 0 bases and at J to 7 bases, leaving 15 bases not matched to a gene.

The V gene is TRBV5-1, the J gene TRBJ1-3; TRBD1 agrees at 10 bases. Germline assignment: CDR1 SGHRS and CDR2 YFSETQ. V lost 0 bases, J lost 3 bases, and 6 bases stayed unmatched. This CDR3 spans 17 amino acids. The CDR3 sequence is CASSLDPTGGRGNTIYF. The CDR3 nucleotides read TGCGCCAGCAGCTTGGACCCGACAGGGGGCCGTGGAAACACCATATATTTT.

The chain couples TRBV7-9 to TRBJ1-1; 7 nucleotides line up with TRBD1. The CDR3 consists of 11 residues. The trim removed 4 bases at V and 8 bases at J, leaving 1 base unmatched. CDR1 is SEHNR, CDR2 FQNEAQ, per germline (reference sequence). The CDR3 loop reads CASSSDREAFF. In nucleotides, the CDR3 is TGTGCCAGCAGCTCGGACAGGGAAGCTTTCTTT.

This clone appeared a single time. The chain is built from TRBV11-3 and TRBJ1-1; weak D call: TRBD1 (6 bases). The CDR3 extends over 13 amino acids. CDR1 is SGHNT and CDR2 is YENEEA in the germline V gene. V dropped 4 bases and J dropped 7 bases, with 13 bases sitting between them. CDR3 DNA: TGTGCCAGCAGCTCCCAAACAGGGTTTGAAGCTTTCTTT. Translated, it gives CASSSQTGFEAFF.

The rearrangement uses TRBV28 and TRBJ1-6, with 8 positions matching TRBD1. V trimming: 9 bases; J trimming: 7 bases; junction bases outside the gene matches: 35. Germline V CDR1 and CDR2: MDHEN, SYDVKM. The length of the CDR3 is 23 residues. The CDR3 here is CARHPMGAARGRGRRGLNSPLHF. CDR3 in DNA: TGTGCCAGACACCCGATGGGGGCGGCGCGTGGCAGGGGGCGCCGGGGTCTAAATTCACCCCTCCACTTT.

This sequence joins TRBV19 and TRBJ2-2, with TRBD1 matching over 12 bases. The trim removed 10 bases at V and 6 bases at J, leaving 6 bases unmatched. The CDR3 spans 14 residues. Germline assignment: CDR1 LNHDA and CDR2 SQIVND (reference sequence). DNA of the CDR3: TGTGCCACCCGGGACAGGGGGCAGTCCGGGGAGCTGTTTTTT. Translation: CATRDRGQSGELFF.